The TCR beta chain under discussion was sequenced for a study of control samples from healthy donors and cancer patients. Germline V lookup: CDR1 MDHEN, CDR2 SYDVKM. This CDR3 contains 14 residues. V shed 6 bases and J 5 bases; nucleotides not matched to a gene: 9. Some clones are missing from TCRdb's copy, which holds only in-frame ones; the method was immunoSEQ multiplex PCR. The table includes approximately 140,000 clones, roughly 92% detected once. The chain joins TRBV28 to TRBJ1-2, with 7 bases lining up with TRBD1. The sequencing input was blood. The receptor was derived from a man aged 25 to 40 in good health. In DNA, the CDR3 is TGTGCCAGCAGCTTGGGGGCCAGGGGGTATGGCTACACCTTC. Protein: CASSLGARGYGYTF.